The 13 T cell receptor beta chains reported below all come from one sample, sequenced in a study of T cell repertoires in cytomegalovirus infection. Their antigen targets remain unknown. A single record per CDR3 protein comes from TCRdb applying MiXCR to the reads. Of roughly 920,000 distinct CDR3 sequences in the sample, 30% to 40% were seen once. The sample was cultured CD8+ T cells from PBMCs, taken from culture after CMV antigen stimulation. These TCRs come from a human donor in good health (CMV status not recorded). Some clones in this sample may be carry-over from other donors' samples.

For this clonotype: A much larger clone differs by one base, so this may be a read error. V is TRBV7-8 and J is TRBJ1-2, with D unresolved. CDR1 and CDR2 from the germline V gene are SGHVS and FQNEAQ. The CDR3 is made up of 18 amino acids. V lost 7 bases and J lost 1, with 25 bases in between. The CDR3 coding sequence is TGTGCCAGCACTATAAGGGTGGGGTCCAGTCAAGATAACTATGGCTACACCTTC. The encoded protein is CASTIRVGSSQDNYGYTF. Variable domain in full (rest from reference TRBV7-8 and TRBJ1-2): GAGVSQSPRYKVAKRGQDVALRCDPISGHVSLFWYQQALGQGPEFLTYFQNEAQLDKSGLPSDRFFAERPEGSVSTLKIQRTQQEDSAVYLCASTIRVGSSQDNYGYTFGSGTRLTVV.

This chain connects TRBV5-1 to TRBJ2-7, with 11 positions matching TRBD1. CDR3 size: 15 residues. V lost 3 bases to trimming and J lost 5 bases; unmatched junction nucleotides: 7. Per the germline V gene, CDR1 is SGHRS and CDR2 is YFSETQ. The CDR3 bases are TGCGCCAGCAGCTCAGGACAGGGGGCGCGGGACGAGCAGTACTTC. Its translation: CASSSGQGARDEQYF.

CDR3 in DNA: TGTGCCAGCAGTTGGGCAGATTCCTACGAGCAGTACTTC. It specifies CASSWADSYEQYF. V is TRBV27 and J is TRBJ2-7, with D hard to call. CDR1 is MNHEY, CDR2 SMNVEV, per germline (reference sequence). The V end lost 4 bases, the J end lost 1 base, and 8 bases lay between the germline ends. CDR3 length: 13 residues.

This chain connects TRBV27 to TRBJ2-1; D is undetermined. CDR1 and CDR2 from the germline V gene are MNHEY and SMNVEV (reference sequence). CDR3 size: 19 residues. Trimming shortened V by 6 bases and J by 0 bases, and 24 bases separated the two germline ends. This CDR3 is CASSLYPPQVISSYNEQFF. CDR3 nucleotide sequence: TGTGCCAGCAGCCTATATCCCCCGCAGGTGATTAGCTCCTACAATGAGCAGTTCTTC.

The sample holds a few counts of this clonotype. V gene TRBV2 combines with J gene TRBJ2-5; 14 positions agree with TRBD2. V trimming: 4 bases; J trimming: 3 bases; junction bases outside the gene matches: 4. This CDR3 contains 16 residues. Germline loops: CDR1 SNHLY, CDR2 FYNNEI. CDR3 nucleotides: TGTGCCAGCAGTGGGGGACTAGCGGGGGCGAAAGAGACCCAGTACTTC. Its protein product is CASSGGLAGAKETQYF.

The rearrangement links TRBV6-8 to TRBJ1-1; no reliable D call. The CDR3 consists of 17 residues. Germline V gene data show CDR1 as MNHGY and CDR2 as SAAAGT. Trimming left V 0 bases short and J 3 bases short, with 17 bases between. CDR3 amino acids: CASSYSKLAAMYTEAFF. CDR3 DNA sequence: TGTGCCAGCAGTTACTCGAAATTGGCAGCGATGTACACTGAAGCTTTCTTT.

This clonotype was detected only a few times. The chain combines TRBV7-9 with TRBJ1-5; 7 bases agree with TRBD1. Losses at the gene ends were 4 bases for V and 4 bases for J; bases not matched to a gene: 10. CDR3 length: 16 amino acids. Germline V CDR1 and CDR2: SEHNR, FQNEAQ (reference sequence). As DNA, the CDR3 is TGTGCCAGCAGCTCCCAGGGGGACAGAATAAATCAGCCCCAGCATTTT. Translated, it gives CASSSQGDRINQPQHF.

This chain uses TRBV7-4 with TRBJ2-3, with TRBD1 matching 10 bases. The CDR3 spans 15 residues. V lost 5 bases, J lost 6 bases, and 8 bases stayed unmatched. CDR1 and CDR2 (germline): SGHVT, SQSDAQ. DNA of the CDR3: TGTGCCAGCAGCAACCGACAGGGGGCTGTGGATACGCAGTATTTT. This encodes CASSNRQGAVDTQYF.

This clonotype was recorded a few times. V usage is TRBV6-1 and J usage is TRBJ2-7; 7 positions match TRBD1. CDR3 length: 11 residues. V trimming: 8 bases; J trimming: 4 bases; junction bases outside the gene matches: 2. Per germline, CDR1 MNHNS and CDR2 SASEGT. The CDR3, as DNA: TGTGCCAGCTGGGACAGTTACGAGCAGTACTTC. Its translation is CASWDSYEQYF.

Only a few counts were recorded for this clonotype. The genes are TRBV19 and TRBJ2-1, with 11 positions matching TRBD2. From germline, CDR1 is LNHDA and CDR2 SQIVND (reference sequence). CDR3 length: 20 amino acids. After removal of 3 bases from V and 4 bases from J, the junction contained 17 bases not matched to a gene. The CDR3 spells CASSMFLRLAGGPGYNEQFF. In nucleotides, the CDR3 is TGTGCCAGTAGTATGTTTTTGCGGCTAGCGGGGGGCCCGGGTTACAATGAGCAGTTCTTC. Together with reference TRBV19 and TRBJ2-1, the CDR3 gives the full variable domain: DGGITQSPKYLFRKEGQNVTLSCEQNLNHDAMYWYRQDPGQGLRLIYYSQIVNDFQKGDIAEGYSVSREKKESFPLTVTSAQKNPTAFYLCASSMFLRLAGGPGYNEQFFGPGTRLTVL.

In its sample, this clonotype was seen many times. V and J are TRBV4-1 and TRBJ2-1; either TRBD1 or TRBD2 may supply D (5 bases each). In germline, CDR1 is MGHRA, CDR2 YSYEKL. V dropped 4 bases and J dropped 8 bases, with 9 bases sitting between them. The CDR3 totals 12 residues. CDR3 region: CASSPGADEQFF. DNA of the CDR3: TGCGCCAGCAGCCCCGGGGCCGATGAGCAGTTCTTC.

The J gene is TRBJ1-2, the V gene TRBV7-8; TRBD1 matches at 10 bases. Germline CDR1 is SGHVS and CDR2 is FQNEAQ. With V trimmed by 7 bases and J by 6 bases, 11 bases remained unmatched. There are 15 residues in the CDR3. The CDR3 bases are TGTGCCAGCACCCTAGGGGCGACAGGGGGCAATGGCTACACCTTC. It specifies CASTLGATGGNGYTF.

A remark on this clonotype: One base away lies a much larger clone, so this may be a sequencing read error. The chain couples TRBV10-3 to TRBJ1-1; D gene unclear. The V gene lost 10 bases and the J gene lost 0 bases, with 12 bases spanning the gap. CDR3 length: 13 amino acids. Germline V gene data show CDR1 as ENHRY and CDR2 as SYGVKD. The CDR3 here is CASNDWLNTEAFF. In DNA form, the CDR3 reads TGTGCCAGCAACGACTGGCTGAACACTGAAGCTTTCTTT.